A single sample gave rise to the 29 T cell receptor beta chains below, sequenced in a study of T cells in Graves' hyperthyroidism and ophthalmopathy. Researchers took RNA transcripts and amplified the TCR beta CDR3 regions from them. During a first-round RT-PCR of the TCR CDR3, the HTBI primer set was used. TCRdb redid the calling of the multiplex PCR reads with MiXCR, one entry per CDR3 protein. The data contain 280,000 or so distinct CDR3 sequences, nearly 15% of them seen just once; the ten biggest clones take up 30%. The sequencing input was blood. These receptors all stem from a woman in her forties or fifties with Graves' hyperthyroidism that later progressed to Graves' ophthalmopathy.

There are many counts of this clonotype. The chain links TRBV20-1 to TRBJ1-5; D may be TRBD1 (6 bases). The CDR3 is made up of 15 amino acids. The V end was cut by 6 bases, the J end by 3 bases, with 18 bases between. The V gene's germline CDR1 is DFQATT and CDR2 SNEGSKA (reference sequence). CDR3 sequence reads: CSARRGGRTNQPQHF. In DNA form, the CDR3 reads TGCAGTGCCCGTAGGGGGGGGCGGACCAATCAGCCCCAGCATTTT.

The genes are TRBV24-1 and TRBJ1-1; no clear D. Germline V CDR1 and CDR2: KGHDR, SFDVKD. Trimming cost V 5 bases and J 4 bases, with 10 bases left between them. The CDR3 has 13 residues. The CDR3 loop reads CATSGNPGTEAFF. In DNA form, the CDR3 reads TGTGCCACCAGTGGCAATCCCGGCACTGAAGCTTTCTTT.

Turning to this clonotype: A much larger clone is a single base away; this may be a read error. The CDR3 coding sequence is TGCGCCAGCAGCTTGACATGGCCTCAGGAGACCCAGTACTTC. Its translation: CASSLTWPQETQYF. This rearrangement joins TRBV5-1 to TRBJ2-5; D uncertain. Trimming removed 1 base at V and 5 bases at J, with 12 bases between. Germline lookup yields CDR1 SGHRS and CDR2 YFSETQ. The CDR3 consists of 14 residues.

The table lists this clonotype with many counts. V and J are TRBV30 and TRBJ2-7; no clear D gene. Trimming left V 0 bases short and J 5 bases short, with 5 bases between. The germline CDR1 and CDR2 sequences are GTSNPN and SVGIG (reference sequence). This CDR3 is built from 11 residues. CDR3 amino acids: CAWSVSHEQYF. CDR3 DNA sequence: TGTGCCTGGAGTGTATCCCACGAGCAGTACTTC.

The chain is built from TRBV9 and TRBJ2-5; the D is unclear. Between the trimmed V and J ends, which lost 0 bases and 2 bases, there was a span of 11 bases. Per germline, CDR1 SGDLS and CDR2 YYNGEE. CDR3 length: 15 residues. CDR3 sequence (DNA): TGTGCCAGCAGCGTAGCCCCAAGCGCACAAGAGACCCAGTACTTC. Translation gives CASSVAPSAQETQYF.

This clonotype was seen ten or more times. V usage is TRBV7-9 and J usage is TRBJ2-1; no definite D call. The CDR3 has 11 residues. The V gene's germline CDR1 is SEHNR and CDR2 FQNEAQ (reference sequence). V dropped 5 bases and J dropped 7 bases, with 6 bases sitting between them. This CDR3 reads CASSSRNEQFF. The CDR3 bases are TGTGCCAGCAGCAGCAGGAATGAGCAGTTCTTC.

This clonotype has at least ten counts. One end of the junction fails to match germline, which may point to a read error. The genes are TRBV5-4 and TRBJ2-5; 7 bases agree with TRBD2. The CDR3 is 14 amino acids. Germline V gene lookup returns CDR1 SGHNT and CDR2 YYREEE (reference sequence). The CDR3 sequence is CASSLERGQGTQYF. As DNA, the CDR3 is TGTGCCAGCAGCTTGGAGCGGGGCCAAGGGACCCAGTACTTC.

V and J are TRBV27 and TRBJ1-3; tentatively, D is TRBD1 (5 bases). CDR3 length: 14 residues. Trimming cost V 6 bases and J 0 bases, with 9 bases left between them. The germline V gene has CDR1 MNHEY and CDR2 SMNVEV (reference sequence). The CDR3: CASSTGNSGNTIYF. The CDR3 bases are TGTGCCAGCAGCACAGGCAACTCTGGAAACACCATATATTTT.

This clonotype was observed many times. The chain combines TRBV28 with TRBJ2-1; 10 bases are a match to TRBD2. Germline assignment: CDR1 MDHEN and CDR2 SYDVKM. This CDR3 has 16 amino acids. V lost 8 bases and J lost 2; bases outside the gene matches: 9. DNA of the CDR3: TGTGCCAGCTATTTAGGGCTAGCGGGAGCCTACAATGAGCAGTTCTTC. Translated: CASYLGLAGAYNEQFF. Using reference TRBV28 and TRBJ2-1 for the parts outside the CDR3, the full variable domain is DVKVTQSSRYLVKRTGEKVFLECVQDMDHENMFWYRQDPGLGLRLIYFSYDVKMKEKGDIPEGYSVSREKKERFSLILESASTNQTSMYLCASYLGLAGAYNEQFFGPGTRLTVL.

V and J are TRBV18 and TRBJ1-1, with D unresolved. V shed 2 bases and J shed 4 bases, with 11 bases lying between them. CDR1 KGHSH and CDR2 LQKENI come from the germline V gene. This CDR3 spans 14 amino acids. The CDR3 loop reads CASSPTSSSTEAFF. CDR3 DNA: TGTGCCAGCTCACCAACGTCCTCCAGCACTGAAGCTTTCTTT. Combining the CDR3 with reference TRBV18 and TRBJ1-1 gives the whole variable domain NAGVMQNPRHLVRRRGQEARLRCSPMKGHSHVYWYRQLPEEGLKFMVYLQKENIIDESGMPKERFSAEFPKEGPSILRIQQVVRGDSAAYFCASSPTSSSTEAFFGQGTRLTVV.

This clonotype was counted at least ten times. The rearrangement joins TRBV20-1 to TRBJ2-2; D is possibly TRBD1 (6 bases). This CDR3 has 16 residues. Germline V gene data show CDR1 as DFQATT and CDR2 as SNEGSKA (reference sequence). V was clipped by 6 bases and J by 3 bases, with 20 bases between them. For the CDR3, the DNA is TGCAGTGCCCCTGGTCGGCAGGGGCTTTACACCGGGGAGCTGTTTTTT. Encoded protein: CSAPGRQGLYTGELFF.

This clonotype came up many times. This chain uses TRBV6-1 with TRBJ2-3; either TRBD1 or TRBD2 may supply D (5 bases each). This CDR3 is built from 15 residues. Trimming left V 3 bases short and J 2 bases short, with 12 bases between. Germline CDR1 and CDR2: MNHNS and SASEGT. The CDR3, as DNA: TGTGCCAGCAGTGAGGGGGTGGGGACCACAGATACGCAGTATTTT. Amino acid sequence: CASSEGVGTTDTQYF.

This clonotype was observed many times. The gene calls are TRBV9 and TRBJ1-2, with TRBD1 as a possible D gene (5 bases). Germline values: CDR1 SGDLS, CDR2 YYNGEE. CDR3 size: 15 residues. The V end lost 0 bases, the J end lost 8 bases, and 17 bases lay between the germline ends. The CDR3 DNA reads TGTGCCAGCAGCGTAGCCGGGACCTTCCTGGGAGGCTACACCTTC. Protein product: CASSVAGTFLGGYTF.

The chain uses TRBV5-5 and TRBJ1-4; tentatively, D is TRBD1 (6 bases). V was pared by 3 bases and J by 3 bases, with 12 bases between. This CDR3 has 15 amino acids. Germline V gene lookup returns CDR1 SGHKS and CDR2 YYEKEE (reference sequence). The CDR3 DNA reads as TGTGCCAGCAGCTCTGGACAGTCCTCTAATGAAAAACTGTTTTTT. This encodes CASSSGQSSNEKLFF.

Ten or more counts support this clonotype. CDR3 nucleotides: TGCAGTGCTAGCCCCGGGAGGGCCCACGAGCAGTACTTC. Amino acid sequence: CSASPGRAHEQYF. The chain couples TRBV20-1 to TRBJ2-7, with TRBD2 matching over 8 bases. CDR1 is DFQATT, CDR2 SNEGSKA, per germline (reference sequence). The CDR3 covers 13 residues. V was clipped by 3 bases and J by 5 bases; unmatched bases: 6.

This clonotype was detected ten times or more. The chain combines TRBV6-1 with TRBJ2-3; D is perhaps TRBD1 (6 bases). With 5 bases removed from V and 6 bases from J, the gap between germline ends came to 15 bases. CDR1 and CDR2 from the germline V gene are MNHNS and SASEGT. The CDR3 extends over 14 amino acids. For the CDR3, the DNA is TGTGCCAGCAGTAGACAGGTCCCCCAGGATACGCAGTATTTT. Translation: CASSRQVPQDTQYF.

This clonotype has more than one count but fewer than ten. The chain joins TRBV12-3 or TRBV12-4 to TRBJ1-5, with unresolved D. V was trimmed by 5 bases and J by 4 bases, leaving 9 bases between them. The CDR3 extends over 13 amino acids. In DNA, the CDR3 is TGTGCCAGCAGTGGCGGGCTTAATCAGCCCCAGCATTTT. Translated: CASSGGLNQPQHF.

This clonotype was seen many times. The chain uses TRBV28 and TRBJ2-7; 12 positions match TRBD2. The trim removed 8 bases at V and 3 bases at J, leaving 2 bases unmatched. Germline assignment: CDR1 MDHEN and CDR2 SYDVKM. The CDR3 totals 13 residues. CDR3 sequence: CASWTSGNYEQYF. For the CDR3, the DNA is TGTGCCAGCTGGACTAGCGGGAACTACGAGCAGTACTTC.

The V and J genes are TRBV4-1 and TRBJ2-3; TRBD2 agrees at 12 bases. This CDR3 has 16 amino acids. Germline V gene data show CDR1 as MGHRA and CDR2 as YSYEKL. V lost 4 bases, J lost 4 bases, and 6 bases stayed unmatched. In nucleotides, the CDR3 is TGCGCCAGCAGCCCACGACTAGCGGGAGATCCAGATACGCAGTATTTT. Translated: CASSPRLAGDPDTQYF.

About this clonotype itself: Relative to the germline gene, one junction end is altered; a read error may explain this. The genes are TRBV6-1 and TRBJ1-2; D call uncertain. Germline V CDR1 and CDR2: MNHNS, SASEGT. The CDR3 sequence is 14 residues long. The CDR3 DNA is TGTGCCAGCAGTGAAAACCCTTCCGTCTATGGCCACACCTTC. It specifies CASSENPSVYGHTF.

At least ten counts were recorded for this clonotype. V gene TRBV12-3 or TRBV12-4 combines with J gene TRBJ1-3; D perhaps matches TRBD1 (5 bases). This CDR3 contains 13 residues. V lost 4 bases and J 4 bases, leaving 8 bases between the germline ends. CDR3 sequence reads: CASSSQVGNTIYF. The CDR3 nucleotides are TGTGCCAGCAGTTCACAGGTCGGAAACACCATATATTTT.

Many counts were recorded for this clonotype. CDR3 protein: CATGTPDTQYF. In DNA form, the CDR3 reads TGTGCCACCGGGACACCAGATACGCAGTATTTT. V usage is TRBV10-3 and J usage is TRBJ2-3; a weak D match, TRBD1 (6 bases). Germline values: CDR1 ENHRY, CDR2 SYGVKD. The CDR3 is 11 residues long. Trimming left V 10 bases short and J 4 bases short, with 9 bases between.

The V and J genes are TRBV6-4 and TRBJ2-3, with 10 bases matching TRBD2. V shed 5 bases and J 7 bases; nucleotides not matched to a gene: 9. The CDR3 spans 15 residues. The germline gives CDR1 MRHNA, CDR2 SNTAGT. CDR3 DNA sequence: TGTGCCAGCAGTCCTAGCGGGGGTAAAGGAAATACGCAGTATTTT. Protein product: CASSPSGGKGNTQYF.

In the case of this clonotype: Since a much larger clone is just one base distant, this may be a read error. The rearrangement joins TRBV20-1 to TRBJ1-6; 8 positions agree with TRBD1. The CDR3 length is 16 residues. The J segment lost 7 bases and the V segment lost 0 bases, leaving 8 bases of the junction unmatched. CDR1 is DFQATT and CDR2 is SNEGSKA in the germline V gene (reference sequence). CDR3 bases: TGCAGTGCTAGAGATAATCTACAGGGGGTCAATTCACCCCTCCACTTT. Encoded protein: CSARDNLQGVNSPLHF.

The CDR3 bases are TGCGCCAGCAGCTTGGGGACAGGGGACTATCAGCCCCAGCATTTT. This translates into CASSLGTGDYQPQHF. The gene calls are TRBV5-1 and TRBJ1-5; 9 positions match TRBD1. The germline gives CDR1 SGHRS, CDR2 YFSETQ. V shed 0 bases and J 5 bases; nucleotides not matched to a gene: 3. The CDR3 runs to 15 residues.

The CDR3 nucleotides read TGTGCCAGCAGTTTTTTGACTGAAGATTACGAGCAGTACTTC. Residues: CASSFLTEDYEQYF. The chain links TRBV28 to TRBJ2-7; unclear D gene. CDR1 is MDHEN and CDR2 is SYDVKM in the germline V gene. V lost 3 bases, J lost 4 bases, and 13 bases lay in between. The length of the CDR3 is 14 residues.

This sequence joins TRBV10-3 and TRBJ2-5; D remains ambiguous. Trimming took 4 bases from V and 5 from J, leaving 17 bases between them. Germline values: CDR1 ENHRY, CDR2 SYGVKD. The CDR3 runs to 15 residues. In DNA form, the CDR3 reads TGTGCCATCAGTGGGTCATTGCGCGAAGGGGAGACCCAGTACTTC. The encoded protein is CAISGSLREGETQYF.

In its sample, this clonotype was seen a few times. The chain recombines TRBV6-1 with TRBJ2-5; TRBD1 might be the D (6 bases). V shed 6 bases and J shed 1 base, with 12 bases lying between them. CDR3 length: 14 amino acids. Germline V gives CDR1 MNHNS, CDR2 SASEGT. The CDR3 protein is CASSPRGAQETQYF. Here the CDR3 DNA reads TGTGCCAGCAGCCCCAGGGGCGCCCAAGAGACCCAGTACTTC.

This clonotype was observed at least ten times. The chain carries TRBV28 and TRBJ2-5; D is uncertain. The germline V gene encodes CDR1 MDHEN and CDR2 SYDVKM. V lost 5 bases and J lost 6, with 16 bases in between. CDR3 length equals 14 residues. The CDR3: CASSPPISSQTQYF. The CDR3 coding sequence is TGTGCCAGCAGTCCCCCAATCAGTAGCCAGACCCAGTACTTC.